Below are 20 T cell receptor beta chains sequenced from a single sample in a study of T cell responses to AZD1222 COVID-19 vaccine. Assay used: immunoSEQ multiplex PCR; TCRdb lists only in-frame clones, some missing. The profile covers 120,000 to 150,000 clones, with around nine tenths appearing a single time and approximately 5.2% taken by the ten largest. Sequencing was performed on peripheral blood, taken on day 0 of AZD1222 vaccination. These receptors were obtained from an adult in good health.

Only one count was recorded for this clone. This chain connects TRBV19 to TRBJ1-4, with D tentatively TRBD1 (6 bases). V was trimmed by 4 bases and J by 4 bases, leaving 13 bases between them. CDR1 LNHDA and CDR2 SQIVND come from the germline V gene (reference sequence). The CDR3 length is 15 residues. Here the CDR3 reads CASSNLRGSNEKLFF. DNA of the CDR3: TGTGCCAGTAGTAACCTCAGGGGAAGTAATGAAAAACTGTTTTTT.

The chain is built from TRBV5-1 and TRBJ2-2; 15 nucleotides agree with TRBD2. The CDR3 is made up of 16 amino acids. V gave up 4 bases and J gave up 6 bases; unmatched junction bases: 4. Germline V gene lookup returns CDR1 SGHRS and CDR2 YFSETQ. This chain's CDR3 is CASSRGLAGGPGELFF. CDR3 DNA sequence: TGCGCCAGCAGCCGCGGACTAGCGGGGGGGCCCGGGGAGCTGTTTTTT.

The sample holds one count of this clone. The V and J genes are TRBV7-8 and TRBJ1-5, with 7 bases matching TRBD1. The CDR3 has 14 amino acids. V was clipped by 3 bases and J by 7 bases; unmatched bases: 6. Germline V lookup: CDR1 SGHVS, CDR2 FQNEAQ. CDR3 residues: CASSLQGVRQPQHF. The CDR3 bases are TGTGCCAGCAGCTTGCAGGGGGTTAGGCAGCCCCAGCATTTT.

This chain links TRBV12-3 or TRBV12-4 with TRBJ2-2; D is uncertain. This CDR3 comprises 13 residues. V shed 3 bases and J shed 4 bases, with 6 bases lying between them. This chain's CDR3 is CASSFRSTGELFF. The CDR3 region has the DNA TGTGCCAGCAGTTTTCGGTCCACCGGGGAGCTGTTTTTT.

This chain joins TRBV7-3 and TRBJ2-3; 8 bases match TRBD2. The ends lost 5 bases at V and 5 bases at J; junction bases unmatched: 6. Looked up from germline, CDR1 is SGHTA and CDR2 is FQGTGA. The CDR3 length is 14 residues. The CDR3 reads CASSREGRVDTQYF. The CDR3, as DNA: TGTGCCAGCAGCCGGGAGGGCCGGGTAGATACGCAGTATTTT.

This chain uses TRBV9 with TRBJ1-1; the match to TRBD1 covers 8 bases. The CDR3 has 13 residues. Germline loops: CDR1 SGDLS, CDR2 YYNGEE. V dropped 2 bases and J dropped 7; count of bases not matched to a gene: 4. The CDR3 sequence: CASSVGQEFEAFF. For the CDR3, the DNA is TGTGCCAGCAGCGTGGGACAGGAGTTTGAAGCTTTCTTT. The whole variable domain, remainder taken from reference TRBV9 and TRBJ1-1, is DSGVTQTPKHLITATGQRVTLRCSPRSGDLSVYWYQQSLDQGLQFLIQYYNGEERAKGNILERFSAQQFPDLHSELNLSSLELGDSALYFCASSVGQEFEAFFGQGTRLTVV.

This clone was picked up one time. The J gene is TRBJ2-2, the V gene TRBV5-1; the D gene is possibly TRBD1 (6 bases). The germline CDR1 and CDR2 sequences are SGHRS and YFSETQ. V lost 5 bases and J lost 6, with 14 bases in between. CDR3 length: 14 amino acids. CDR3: CASRRLEGAGELFF. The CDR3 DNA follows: TGCGCCAGCAGGAGGCTAGAGGGGGCCGGGGAGCTGTTTTTT.

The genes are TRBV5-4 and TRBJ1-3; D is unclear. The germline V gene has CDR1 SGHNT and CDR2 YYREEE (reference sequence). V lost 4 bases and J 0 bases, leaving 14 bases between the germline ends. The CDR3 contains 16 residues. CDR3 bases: TGTGCCAGCAGCCCTTGGACCGGCCACTCTGGAAACACCATATATTTT. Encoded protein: CASSPWTGHSGNTIYF.

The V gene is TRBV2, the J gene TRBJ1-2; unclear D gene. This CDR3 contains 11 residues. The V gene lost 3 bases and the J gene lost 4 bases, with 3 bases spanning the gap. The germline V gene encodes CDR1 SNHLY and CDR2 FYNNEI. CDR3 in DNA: TGTGCCAGCAGTGACGGCTATGGCTACACCTTC. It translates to CASSDGYGYTF.

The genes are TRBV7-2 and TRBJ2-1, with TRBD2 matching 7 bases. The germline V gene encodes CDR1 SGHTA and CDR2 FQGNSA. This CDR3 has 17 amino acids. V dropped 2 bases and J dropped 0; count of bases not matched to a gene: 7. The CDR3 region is CASSLLPGGSSYNEQFF. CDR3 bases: TGTGCCAGCAGCTTACTCCCGGGGGGTAGCTCCTACAATGAGCAGTTCTTC. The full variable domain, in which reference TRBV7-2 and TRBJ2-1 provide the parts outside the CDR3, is GAGVSQSPSNKVTEKGKDVELRCDPISGHTALYWYRQSLGQGLEFLIYFQGNSAPDKSGLPSDRFSAERTGGSVSTLTIQRTQQEDSAVYLCASSLLPGGSSYNEQFFGPGTRLTVL.

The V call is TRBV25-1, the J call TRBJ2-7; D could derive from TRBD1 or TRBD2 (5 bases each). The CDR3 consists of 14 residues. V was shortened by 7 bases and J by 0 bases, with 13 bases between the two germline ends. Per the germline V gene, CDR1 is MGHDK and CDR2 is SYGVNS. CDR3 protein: CASTGTASSYEQYF. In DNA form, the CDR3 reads TGTGCCAGCACGGGGACCGCCAGCTCCTACGAGCAGTACTTC.

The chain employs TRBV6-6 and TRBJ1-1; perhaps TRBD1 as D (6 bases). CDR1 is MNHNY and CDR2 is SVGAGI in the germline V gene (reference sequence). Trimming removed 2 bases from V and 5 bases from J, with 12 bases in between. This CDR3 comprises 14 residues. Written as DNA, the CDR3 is TGTGCCAGCAGTTACACTGGGACATATACTGAAGCTTTCTTT. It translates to CASSYTGTYTEAFF.

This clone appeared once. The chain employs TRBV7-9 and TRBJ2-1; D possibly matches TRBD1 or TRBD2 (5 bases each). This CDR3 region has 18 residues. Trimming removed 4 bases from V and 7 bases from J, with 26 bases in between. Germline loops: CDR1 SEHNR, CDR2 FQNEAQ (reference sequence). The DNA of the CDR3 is TGTGCCAGCAGCTACTCCACGATGGGGCGGGCGAGTGGGAATGAGCAGTTCTTC. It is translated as CASSYSTMGRASGNEQFF. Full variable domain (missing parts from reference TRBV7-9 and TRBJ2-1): DTGVSQNPRHKITKRGQNVTFRCDPISEHNRLYWYRQTLGQGPEFLTYFQNEAQLEKSRLLSDRFSAERPKGSFSTLEIQRTEQGDSAMYLCASSYSTMGRASGNEQFFGPGTRLTVL.

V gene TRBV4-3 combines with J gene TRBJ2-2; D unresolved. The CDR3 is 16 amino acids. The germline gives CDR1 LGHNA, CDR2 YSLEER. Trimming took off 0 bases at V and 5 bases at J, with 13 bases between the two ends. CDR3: CASSQDVLGSTGELFF. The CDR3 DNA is TGCGCCAGCAGCCAAGATGTCCTTGGTAGTACCGGGGAGCTGTTTTTT.

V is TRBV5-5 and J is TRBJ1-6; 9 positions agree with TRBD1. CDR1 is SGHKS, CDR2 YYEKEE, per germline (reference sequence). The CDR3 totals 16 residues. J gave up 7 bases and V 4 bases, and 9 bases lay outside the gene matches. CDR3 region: CASSLSGQGINSPLHF. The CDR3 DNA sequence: TGTGCCAGCAGCCTATCCGGACAGGGGATAAATTCACCCCTCCACTTT.

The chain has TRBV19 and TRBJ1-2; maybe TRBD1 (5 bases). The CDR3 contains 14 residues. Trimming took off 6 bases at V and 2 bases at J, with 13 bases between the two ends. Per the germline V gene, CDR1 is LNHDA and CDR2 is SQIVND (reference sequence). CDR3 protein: CASSQGSRNYGYTF. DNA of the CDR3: TGTGCCAGTAGCCAGGGTTCAAGAAACTATGGCTACACCTTC. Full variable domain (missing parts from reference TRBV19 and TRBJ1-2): DGGITQSPKYLFRKEGQNVTLSCEQNLNHDAMYWYRQDPGQGLRLIYYSQIVNDFQKGDIAEGYSVSREKKESFPLTVTSAQKNPTAFYLCASSQGSRNYGYTFGSGTRLTVV.

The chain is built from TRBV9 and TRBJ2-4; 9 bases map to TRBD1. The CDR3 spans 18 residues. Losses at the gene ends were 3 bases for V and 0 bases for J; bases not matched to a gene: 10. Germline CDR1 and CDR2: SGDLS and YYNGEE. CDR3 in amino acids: CASSEGQGSSVAKNIQYF. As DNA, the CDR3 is TGTGCCAGCAGCGAGGGACAGGGTTCGAGTGTAGCCAAAAACATTCAGTACTTC.

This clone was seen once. The CDR3 loop reads CASKPGLAGHEQFF. Here the CDR3 DNA reads TGTGCCAGCAAACCGGGACTAGCAGGTCACGAGCAGTTCTTC. The chain employs TRBV6-5 and TRBJ2-1; TRBD2 aligns across 9 bases. CDR1 and CDR2 (germline): MNHEY, SVGAGI. The junction had 11 bases not matched to a gene; V was cut back by 7 bases and J by 10 bases. The CDR3 is made up of 14 amino acids.

CDR3 sequence (DNA): TGTGCCAGCCGGGGACAGTCCACAGATACGCAGTATTTT. This codes for CASRGQSTDTQYF. The chain uses TRBV7-3 and TRBJ2-3, with TRBD1 matching over 7 bases. CDR3 length: 13 amino acids. After removal of 8 bases from V and 2 bases from J, the junction contained 4 bases not matched to a gene. Germline lookup yields CDR1 SGHTA and CDR2 FQGTGA.

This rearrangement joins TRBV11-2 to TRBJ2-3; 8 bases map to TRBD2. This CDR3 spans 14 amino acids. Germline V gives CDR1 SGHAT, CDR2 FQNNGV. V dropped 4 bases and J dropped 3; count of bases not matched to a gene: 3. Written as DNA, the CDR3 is TGTGCCAGCAGCTCCGGGACTAGTACAGATACGCAGTATTTT. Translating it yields CASSSGTSTDTQYF.